Shown below are 15 T cell receptor beta chains from a single sample sequenced in a study of CD8 T cells in cerebrospinal fluid in Alzheimer's disease. From its re-call of the 10x single-cell sequencing reads, TCRdb lists each CDR3 protein once, without DNA. The listing contains 800 to 950 distinct CDR3 sequences. Sequenced input: cerebrospinal fluid. These receptors were collected from a human donor with Parkinson's disease.

Frequency places this clonotype as medium-sized. This chain uses TRBV7-9 with TRBJ2-3; TCRdb picks TRBD1, but there is no DNA to check that call. The CDR3 length is 14 residues. The germline gives CDR1 SEHNR, CDR2 FQNEAQ (reference sequence). The CDR3 region is CASSLSGSTDTQYF.

This chain links TRBV20-1 with TRBJ1-5; TCRdb's assignment of TRBD1 cannot be checked, as there is no DNA. The CDR3 covers 15 residues. Germline V gene lookup returns CDR1 DFQATT and CDR2 SNEGSKA (reference sequence). This CDR3 reads CSARVAGTGNQPQHF.

J is TRBJ2-1 and V is TRBV29-1; TCRdb reports TRBD1, a call that lacks DNA to check it against. Per the germline V gene, CDR1 is SQVTM and CDR2 is ANQGSEA. This CDR3 spans 14 amino acids. CDR3 sequence: CSVQVGRGFDEQFF.

By frequency, this clonotype registers large. The chain joins TRBV5-1 to TRBJ2-2; the D gene TCRdb calls, TRBD1, cannot be checked with no DNA. CDR1 is SGHRS and CDR2 is YFSETQ in the germline V gene. CDR3 length: 14 amino acids. The CDR3 sequence is CASTGQGSTGELFF. Looking up the rest from reference TRBV5-1 and TRBJ2-2 gives the full variable domain: KAGVTQTPRYLIKTRGQQVTLSCSPISGHRSVSWYQQTPGQGLQFLFEYFSETQRNKGNFPGRFSGRQFSNSRSEMNVSTLELGDSALYLCASTGQGSTGELFFGEGSRLTVL.

This clonotype registers medium-sized (0.01 to 0.1%) by frequency. The J gene is TRBJ1-3, the V gene TRBV28; the D gene TCRdb calls, TRBD1, cannot be checked with no DNA. The CDR3 is 14 amino acids. Germline CDR1 MDHEN, CDR2 SYDVKM. The CDR3 is CASSRTGAGNTIYF.

This clonotype is identified as large from frequency. The rearrangement joins TRBV6-2 or TRBV6-3 to TRBJ2-2; TCRdb proposes TRBD1, but this gene call is untestable without DNA. CDR3 length: 12 amino acids. Germline assignment: CDR1 MNHEY and CDR2 SVGEGT. The chain's CDR3 is CASRQGAGELFF.

This clonotype registers medium-sized by frequency. The CDR3 spells CAAASSQGGGGNTIYF. This rearrangement joins TRBV4-2 to TRBJ1-3; lacking DNA, the TRBD1 call made by TCRdb goes unchecked. Germline V gene data show CDR1 as LGHNA and CDR2 as YNFKEQ. The CDR3 extends over 16 amino acids.

This clonotype is identified as hyperexpanded from frequency. CDR3 protein: CAWSVQGRNPITEAFF. The V and J genes are TRBV30 and TRBJ1-1. The CDR3 has 16 residues. Germline V gives CDR1 GTSNPN, CDR2 SVGIG (reference sequence).

In terms of frequency, this clonotype is medium-sized. This chain joins TRBV7-9 and TRBJ2-1; the TCRdb call, TRBD1, lacks DNA for checking. The CDR3 is 18 amino acids. Germline assignment: CDR1 SEHNR and CDR2 FQNEAQ (reference sequence). This chain's CDR3 is CASSLVLTRDRGLNEQFF. Full variable domain (outside the CDR3, taken from reference TRBV7-9 and TRBJ2-1): DTGVSQNPRHKITKRGQNVTFRCDPISEHNRLYWYRQTLGQGPEFLTYFQNEAQLEKSRLLSDRFSAERPKGSFSTLEIQRTEQGDSAMYLCASSLVLTRDRGLNEQFFGPGTRLTVL.

By frequency, this clonotype is medium-sized (0.01 to 0.1%). This chain connects TRBV28 to TRBJ1-5; as DNA is missing, the TRBD1 call by TCRdb cannot be tested. The CDR3 runs 16 residues. CDR1 and CDR2 from the germline V gene are MDHEN and SYDVKM. CDR3 sequence: CASKTGGVFSNQPQHF.

The rearrangement joins TRBV28 to TRBJ2-2. Germline values: CDR1 MDHEN, CDR2 SYDVKM. The CDR3 runs to 15 residues. CDR3 protein: CASTRLDADTGELFF.

This clonotype shows up as medium-sized (0.01 to 0.1%) by frequency. CDR3 in amino acids: CASRPDVDGYEQYF. The rearrangement links TRBV2 to TRBJ2-7. The CDR3 sequence is 14 residues long. CDR1 is SNHLY and CDR2 is FYNNEI in the germline V gene. The full variable domain, with the rest looked up from reference TRBV2 and TRBJ2-7, is EPEVTQTPSHQVTQMGQEVILRCVPISNHLYFYWYRQILGQKVEFLVSFYNNEISEKSEIFDDQFSVERPDGSNFTLKIRSTKLEDSAMYFCASRPDVDGYEQYFGPGTRLTVT.

This clonotype is identified as large from frequency. V and J are TRBV6-2 or TRBV6-3 and TRBJ1-1; TCRdb reports TRBD1, a call that lacks DNA to check it against. The CDR3 is 11 residues long. The V gene's germline CDR1 is MNHEY and CDR2 SVGEGT. This CDR3 is CASSQGTEAFF.

This clonotype is classed as medium-sized by frequency. The chain couples TRBV30 to TRBJ1-4; there is no DNA to check the TCRdb D call of TRBD1. The CDR3 loop spans 12 amino acids. CDR1 and CDR2 from the germline V gene are GTSNPN and SVGIG (reference sequence). The CDR3 here is CAWSQGARKLFF. The full variable domain, completed using reference TRBV30 and TRBJ1-4, is SQTIHQWPATLVQPVGSPLSLECTVEGTSNPNLYWYRQAAGRGLQLLFYSVGIGQISSEVPQNLSASRPQDRQFILSSKKLLLSDSGFYLCAWSQGARKLFFGSGTQLSVL.

This chain uses TRBV4-3 with TRBJ2-7; no DNA is available, so the TRBD1 call from TCRdb remains unchecked. Germline V CDR1 and CDR2: LGHNA, YSLEER. CDR3 length equals 14 residues. CDR3 protein: CASSQGTGRYEQYF.